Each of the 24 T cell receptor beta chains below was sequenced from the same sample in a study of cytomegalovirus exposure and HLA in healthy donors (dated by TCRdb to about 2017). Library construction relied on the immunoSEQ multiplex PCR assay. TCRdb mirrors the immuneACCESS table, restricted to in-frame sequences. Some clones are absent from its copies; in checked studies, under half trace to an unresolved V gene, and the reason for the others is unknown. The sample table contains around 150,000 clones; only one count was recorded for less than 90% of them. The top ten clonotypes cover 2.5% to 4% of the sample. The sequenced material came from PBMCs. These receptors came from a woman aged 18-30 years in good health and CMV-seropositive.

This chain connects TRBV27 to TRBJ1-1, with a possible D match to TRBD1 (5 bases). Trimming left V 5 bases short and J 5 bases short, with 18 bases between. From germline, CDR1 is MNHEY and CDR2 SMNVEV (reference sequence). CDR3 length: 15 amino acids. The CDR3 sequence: CASSLDPGGETEAFF. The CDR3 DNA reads TGTGCCAGCAGTCTCGATCCGGGGGGGGAGACTGAAGCTTTCTTT.

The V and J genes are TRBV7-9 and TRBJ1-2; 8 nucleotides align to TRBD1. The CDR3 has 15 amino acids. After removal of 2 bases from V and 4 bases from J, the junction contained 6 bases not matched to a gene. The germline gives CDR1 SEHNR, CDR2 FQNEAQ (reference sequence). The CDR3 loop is CASSLLRDRIYGYTF. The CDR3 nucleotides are TGTGCCAGCAGCTTACTCCGGGACAGGATCTATGGCTACACCTTC.

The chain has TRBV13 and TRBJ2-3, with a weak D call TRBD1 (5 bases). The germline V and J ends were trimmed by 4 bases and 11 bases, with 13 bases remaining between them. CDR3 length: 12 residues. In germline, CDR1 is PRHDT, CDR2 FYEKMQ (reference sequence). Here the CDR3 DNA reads TGTGCCAGCAGCTATCGGACACAACTGCAGTATTTT. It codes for CASSYRTQLQYF.

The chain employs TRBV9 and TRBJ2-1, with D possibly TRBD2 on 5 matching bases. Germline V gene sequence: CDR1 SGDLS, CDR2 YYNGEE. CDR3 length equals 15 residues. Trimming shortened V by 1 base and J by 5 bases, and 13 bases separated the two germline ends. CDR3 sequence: CASSVTPTEDNEQFF. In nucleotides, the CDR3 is TGTGCCAGCAGCGTAACTCCAACGGAGGACAATGAGCAGTTCTTC.

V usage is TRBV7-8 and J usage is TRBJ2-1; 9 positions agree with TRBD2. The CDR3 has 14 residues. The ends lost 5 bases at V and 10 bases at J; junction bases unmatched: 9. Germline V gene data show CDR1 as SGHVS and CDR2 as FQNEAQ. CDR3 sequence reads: CASSPRHLAGEQFF. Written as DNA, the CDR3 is TGTGCCAGCAGCCCACGGCATCTAGCGGGGGAGCAGTTCTTC. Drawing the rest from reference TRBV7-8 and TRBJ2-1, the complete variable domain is GAGVSQSPRYKVAKRGQDVALRCDPISGHVSLFWYQQALGQGPEFLTYFQNEAQLDKSGLPSDRFFAERPEGSVSTLKIQRTQQEDSAVYLCASSPRHLAGEQFFGPGTRLTVL.

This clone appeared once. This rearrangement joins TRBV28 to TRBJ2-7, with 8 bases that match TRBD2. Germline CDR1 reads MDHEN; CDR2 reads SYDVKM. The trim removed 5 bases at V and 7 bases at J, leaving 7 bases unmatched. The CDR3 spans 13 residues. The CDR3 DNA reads TGTGCCAGCAGTCCGGGACTAGTTTGGGAGCAGTACTTC. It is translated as CASSPGLVWEQYF.

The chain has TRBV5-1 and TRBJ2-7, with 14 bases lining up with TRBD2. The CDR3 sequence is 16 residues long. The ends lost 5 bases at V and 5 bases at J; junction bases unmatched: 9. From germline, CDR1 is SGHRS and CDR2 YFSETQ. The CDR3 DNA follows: TGCGCCAGCAGGGCCCCCGGGACTAGCGGGAGTAACGAGCAGTACTTC. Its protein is CASRAPGTSGSNEQYF.

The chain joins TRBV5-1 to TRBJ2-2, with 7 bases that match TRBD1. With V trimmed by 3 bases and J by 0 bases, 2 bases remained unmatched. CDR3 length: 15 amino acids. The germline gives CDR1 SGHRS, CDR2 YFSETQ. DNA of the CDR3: TGCGCCAGCAGCTCGGACAGGACGAACACCGGGGAGCTGTTTTTT. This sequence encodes CASSSDRTNTGELFF.

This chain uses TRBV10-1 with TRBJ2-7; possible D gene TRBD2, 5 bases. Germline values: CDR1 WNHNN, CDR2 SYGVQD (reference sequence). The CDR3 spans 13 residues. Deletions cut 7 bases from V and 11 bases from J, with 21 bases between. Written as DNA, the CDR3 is TGCGCCAGCACGGCCAGCGGAGGACGGGGAAAGTACTTC. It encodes CASTASGGRGKYF.

CDR3 amino acids: CASSQDSAADEQFF. CDR3 nucleotide sequence: TGCGCCAGCAGCCAAGACTCGGCTGCGGATGAGCAGTTCTTC. The genes are TRBV4-1 and TRBJ2-1; no clear D. CDR1 and CDR2 from the germline V gene are MGHRA and YSYEKL. Trimming pared 0 bases from V and 8 bases from J, leaving 11 bases between. The length of the CDR3 is 14 residues.

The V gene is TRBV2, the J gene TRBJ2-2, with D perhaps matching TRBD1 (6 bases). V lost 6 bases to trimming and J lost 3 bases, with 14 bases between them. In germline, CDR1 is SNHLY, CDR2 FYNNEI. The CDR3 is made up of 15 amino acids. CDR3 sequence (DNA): TGTGCCAGCAGCGAGAGACAGGCCGACACCGGGGAGCTGTTTTTT. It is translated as CASSERQADTGELFF.

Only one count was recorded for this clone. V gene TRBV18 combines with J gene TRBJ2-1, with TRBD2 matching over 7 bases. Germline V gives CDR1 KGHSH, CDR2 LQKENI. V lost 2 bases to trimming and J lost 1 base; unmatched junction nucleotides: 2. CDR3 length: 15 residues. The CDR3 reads CASSPGGGSYNEQFF. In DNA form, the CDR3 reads TGTGCCAGCTCACCAGGGGGGGGTTCCTACAATGAGCAGTTCTTC. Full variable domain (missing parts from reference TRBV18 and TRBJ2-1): NAGVMQNPRHLVRRRGQEARLRCSPMKGHSHVYWYRQLPEEGLKFMVYLQKENIIDESGMPKERFSAEFPKEGPSILRIQQVVRGDSAAYFCASSPGGGSYNEQFFGPGTRLTVL.

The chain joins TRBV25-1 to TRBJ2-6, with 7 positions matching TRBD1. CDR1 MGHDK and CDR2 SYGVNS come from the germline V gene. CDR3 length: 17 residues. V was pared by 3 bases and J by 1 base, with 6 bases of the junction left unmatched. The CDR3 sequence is CASSERQGPSGANVLTF. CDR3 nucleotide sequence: TGTGCCAGCAGTGAGAGACAGGGCCCTTCTGGGGCCAACGTCCTGACTTTC. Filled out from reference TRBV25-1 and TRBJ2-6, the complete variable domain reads EADIYQTPRYLVIGTGKKITLECSQTMGHDKMYWYQQDPGMELHLIHYSYGVNSTEKGDLSSESTVSRIRTEHFPLTLESARPSHTSQYLCASSERQGPSGANVLTFGAGSRLTVL.

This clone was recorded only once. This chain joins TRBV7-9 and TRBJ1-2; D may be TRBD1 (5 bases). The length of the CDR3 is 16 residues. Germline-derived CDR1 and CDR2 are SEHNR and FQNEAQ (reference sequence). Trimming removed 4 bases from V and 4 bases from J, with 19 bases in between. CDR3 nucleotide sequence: TGTGCCAGCAGCTCCCGGACAATCCTAGGGGTCTATGGCTACACCTTC. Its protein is CASSSRTILGVYGYTF.

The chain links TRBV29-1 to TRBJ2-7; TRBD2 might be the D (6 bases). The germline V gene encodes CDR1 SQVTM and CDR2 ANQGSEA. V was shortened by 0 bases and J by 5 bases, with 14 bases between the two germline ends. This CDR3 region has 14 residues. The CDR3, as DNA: TGCAGCGTTGAAGATCCACGGAGGGACCACGAGCAGTACTTC. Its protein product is CSVEDPRRDHEQYF.

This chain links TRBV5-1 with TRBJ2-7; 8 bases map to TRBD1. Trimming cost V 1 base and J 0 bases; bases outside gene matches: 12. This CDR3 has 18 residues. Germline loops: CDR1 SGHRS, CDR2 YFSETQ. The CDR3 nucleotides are TGCGCCAGCAGCTTGAGCGGATGGAGACAGGGGAGCTCCTACGAGCAGTACTTC. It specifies CASSLSGWRQGSSYEQYF.

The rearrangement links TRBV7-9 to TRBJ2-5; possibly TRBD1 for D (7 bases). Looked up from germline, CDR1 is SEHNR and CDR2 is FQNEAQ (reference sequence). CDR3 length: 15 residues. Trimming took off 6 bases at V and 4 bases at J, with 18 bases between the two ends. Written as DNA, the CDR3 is TGTGCCAGCAGTACTAGACAGGGAGGAAGAGAGACCCAGTACTTC. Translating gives CASSTRQGGRETQYF.

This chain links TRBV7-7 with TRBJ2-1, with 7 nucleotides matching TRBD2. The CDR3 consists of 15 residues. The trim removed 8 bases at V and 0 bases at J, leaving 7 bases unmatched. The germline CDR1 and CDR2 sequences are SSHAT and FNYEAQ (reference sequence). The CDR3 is CASSSGASSYNEQFF. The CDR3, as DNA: TGTGCCAGCTCCAGCGGGGCGAGCTCCTACAATGAGCAGTTCTTC.

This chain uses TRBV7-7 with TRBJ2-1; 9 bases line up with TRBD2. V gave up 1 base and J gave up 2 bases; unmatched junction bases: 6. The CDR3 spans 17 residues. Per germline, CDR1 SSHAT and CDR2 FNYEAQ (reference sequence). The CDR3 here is CASSLGGSSGTYNEQFF. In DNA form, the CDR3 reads TGTGCCAGCAGCTTAGGGGGGTCTAGCGGGACCTACAATGAGCAGTTCTTC.

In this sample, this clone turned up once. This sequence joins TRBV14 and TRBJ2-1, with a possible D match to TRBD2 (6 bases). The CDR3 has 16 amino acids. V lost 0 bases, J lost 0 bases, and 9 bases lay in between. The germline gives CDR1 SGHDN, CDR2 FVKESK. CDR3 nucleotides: TGTGCCAGCAGCCAAGAAGGACTACGCTCCTACAATGAGCAGTTCTTC. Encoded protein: CASSQEGLRSYNEQFF.

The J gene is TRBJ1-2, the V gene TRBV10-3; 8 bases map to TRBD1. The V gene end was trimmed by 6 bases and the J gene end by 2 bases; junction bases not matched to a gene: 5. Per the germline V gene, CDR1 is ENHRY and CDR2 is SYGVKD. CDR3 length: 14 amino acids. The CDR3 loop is CAIREGQGNYGYTF. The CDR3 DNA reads TGTGCCATCAGGGAAGGACAGGGAAACTATGGCTACACCTTC.

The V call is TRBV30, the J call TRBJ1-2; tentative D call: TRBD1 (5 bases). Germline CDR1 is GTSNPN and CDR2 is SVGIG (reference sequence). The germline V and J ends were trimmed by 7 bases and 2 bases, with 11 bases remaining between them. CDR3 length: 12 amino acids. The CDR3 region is CASPDKNYGYTF. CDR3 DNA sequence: TGTGCCTCACCGGACAAGAACTATGGCTACACCTTC.

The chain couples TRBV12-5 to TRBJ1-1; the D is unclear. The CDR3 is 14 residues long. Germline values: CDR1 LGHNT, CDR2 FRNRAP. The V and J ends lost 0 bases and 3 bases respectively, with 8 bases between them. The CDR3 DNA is TGTGCTAGTGGTTTGGTAGGGAGACACACTGAAGCTTTCTTT. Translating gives CASGLVGRHTEAFF.

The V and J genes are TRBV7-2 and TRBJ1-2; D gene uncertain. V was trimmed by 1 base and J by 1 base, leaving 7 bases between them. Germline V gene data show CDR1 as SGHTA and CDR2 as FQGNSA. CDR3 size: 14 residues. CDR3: CASSLERGNYGYTF. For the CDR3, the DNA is TGTGCCAGCAGCTTAGAACGGGGTAACTATGGCTACACCTTC.